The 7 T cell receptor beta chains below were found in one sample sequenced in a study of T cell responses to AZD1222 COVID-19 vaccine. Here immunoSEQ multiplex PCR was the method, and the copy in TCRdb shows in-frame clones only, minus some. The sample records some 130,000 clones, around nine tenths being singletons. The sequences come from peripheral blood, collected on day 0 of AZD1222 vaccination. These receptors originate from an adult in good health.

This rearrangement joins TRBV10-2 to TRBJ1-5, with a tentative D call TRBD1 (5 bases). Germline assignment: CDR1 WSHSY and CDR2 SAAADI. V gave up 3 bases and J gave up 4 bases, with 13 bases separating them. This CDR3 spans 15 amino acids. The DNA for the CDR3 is TGCGCCAGCAGTGAAGGACAACGATTGAATCAGCCCCAGCATTTT. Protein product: CASSEGQRLNQPQHF.

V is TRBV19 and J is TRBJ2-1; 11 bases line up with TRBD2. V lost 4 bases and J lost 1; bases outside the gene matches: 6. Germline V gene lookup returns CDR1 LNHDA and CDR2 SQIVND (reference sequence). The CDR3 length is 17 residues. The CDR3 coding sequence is TGTGCCAGTAGTAAACTAGCGGGAGAGGGGTCCTACAATGAGCAGTTCTTC. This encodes CASSKLAGEGSYNEQFF.

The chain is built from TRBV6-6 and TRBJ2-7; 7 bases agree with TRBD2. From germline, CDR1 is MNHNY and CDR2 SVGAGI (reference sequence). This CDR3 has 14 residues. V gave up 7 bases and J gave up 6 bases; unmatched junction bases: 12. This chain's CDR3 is CASNLGEGRGEQYF. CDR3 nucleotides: TGTGCCAGCAACCTAGGGGAGGGCCGGGGCGAGCAGTACTTC.

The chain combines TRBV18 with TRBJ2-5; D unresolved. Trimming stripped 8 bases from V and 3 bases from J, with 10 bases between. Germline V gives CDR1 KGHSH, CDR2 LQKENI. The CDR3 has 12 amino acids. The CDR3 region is CASGPLEETQYF. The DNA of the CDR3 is TGTGCCAGCGGGCCCCTTGAAGAGACCCAGTACTTC.

The CDR3 here is CASSSLIGRGFYNEQFF. CDR3 nucleotide sequence: TGTGCCAGCAGTTCTTTAATCGGGCGGGGGTTCTACAATGAGCAGTTCTTC. This sequence joins TRBV28 and TRBJ2-1; 7 bases map to TRBD2. V was pared by 4 bases and J by 3 bases, with 12 bases of the junction left unmatched. This CDR3 has 17 amino acids. CDR1 and CDR2 from the germline V gene are MDHEN and SYDVKM.

The CDR3 DNA reads as TGTGCCAGCAGCTTAGGGACCTCGGGGCACTCCACCGGGGAGCTGTTTTTT. Its protein is CASSLGTSGHSTGELFF. V usage is TRBV11-3 and J usage is TRBJ2-2, with D perhaps being TRBD1 or TRBD2 (5 bases each). The germline V and J ends were trimmed by 1 base and 4 bases, with 16 bases remaining between them. The CDR3 length is 17 residues. The V gene's germline CDR1 is SGHNT and CDR2 YENEEA.

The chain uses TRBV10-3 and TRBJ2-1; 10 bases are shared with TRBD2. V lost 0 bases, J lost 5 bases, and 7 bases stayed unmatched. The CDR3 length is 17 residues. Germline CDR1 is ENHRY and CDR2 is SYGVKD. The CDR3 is CAISESGPSGRHNEQFF. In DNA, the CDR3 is TGTGCCATCAGTGAGTCGGGCCCTAGCGGGAGACACAATGAGCAGTTCTTC.